This TCR beta chain comes out of a study of monozygotic twins with inflammatory bowel disease (dated by TCRdb to about 2019). With regard to the full study: In total, around 30 monozygotic twin pairs made up the full study: 19 Danish pairs, all IBD-discordant, plus nine German pairs, of which four were IBD-concordant and five were IBD-discordant. Disease-associated traits were sought mainly through comparisons between IBD patients and their genetically identical healthy co-twins within discordant pairs. Each individual had, on average, about 151 000 unique TCRalpha sequences and 181 000 unique TCRbeta sequences available for analysis.

The paper as a whole reports these results and caveats: Because patients received different immunosuppressive treatments, the repertoires may have picked up extra background noise and variability between individuals. No single strong signal or clonotype linked to IBD turned up in the results, so the idea that one exists was not supported. Compared with healthy twins, IBD patients had fewer clonotypes in common with other individuals, a difference most pronounced in patients showing signs of disease activity. Repertoire similarity did not differ between concordant and discordant twins, which could be due to limited statistical power. Distinction between different T cell subtypes could not be achieved in the analysis. A decrease in TCRbeta repertoire diversity, as measured by inverse Simpson index, was observed in IBD patients compared with their healthy co-twins.

As for this clonotype: The antigen this receptor binds is unknown.

From the germline V gene (reference sequence), CDR1 is DFQATT and CDR2 is SNEGSKA. Inclusive of the bounding cysteine and phenylalanine, the CDR3 is 14 residues long. No DNA accompanies this entry. To prepare the library, 5' RACE was applied. Each TCR library was prepared from about 3.5 ug of total RNA. cDNA was synthesized with SMARTScribe reverse transcriptase in eight separate reactions per sample. During cDNA synthesis, unique molecular identifiers containing a 6-nucleotide sample barcode were introduced by template switching. TCRalpha and TCRbeta cDNA was amplified by two nested PCRs of around 15 and 9 cycles, with bead purification after each PCR. Before amplification, the cDNA was treated with uracil DNA-glycosylase and purified using the QIAquick PCR purification kit. The second PCR was the step at which Illumina TruSeq-compatible adapters and sample-specific barcodes were added. TapeStation and Qubit were used to check library quality and concentration, and roughly 4.8 ng of each library went into the pool. The pooled libraries were sequenced with 2 x 100 bp reads and custom sequencing primers on an Illumina HiSeq2500 single-index Rapid Run. In the authors' own workflow: MiGEC version 1.2.6 was used for UMI-based consensus assembly, which corrected PCR and sequencing errors. MiXCR version 2.1.1 handled V(D)J alignment, clonotype assembly and CDR3 extraction. Normalisation of gene usage, clonotype sharing and MAIT/NKT TCR abundance was achieved by analysing the top 1000, 10 000 and 20 000 clonotypes per sample. After downsampling to 27 000 UMIs, diversity was calculated as the inverse Simpson index using the vegan R package. Paired Mann-Whitney U tests on discordant twin pairs were used, with Benjamini-Hochberg multiple-testing correction. The reads underwent TCRdb reprocessing, giving one record for each CDR3 protein sequence and no DNA. These V and J calls derive from TCRdb rather than the authors' analysis. This sample's table lists around 450,000 distinct CDR3 sequences. About 2.2% of the sample is in the top ten clones.

From each donor, an approximately 2.5 ml peripheral blood sample was collected into PAXgene tubes and stored at -80 degrees C. Without any T cell sorting, total RNA was extracted from whole blood using the PAXgene blood miRNA kit on an automated QIAcube. Peripheral blood from monozygotic twin pairs, either concordant or discordant for inflammatory bowel disease, underwent deep TCRalpha and TCRbeta repertoire profiling that used unique molecular barcoding. Smoking habits were recorded for all twin pairs, and individuals were classified as current, former or never smokers. The chain couples TRBV20-1 to TRBJ2-7; as DNA is missing, the TRBD2 call by TCRdb cannot be tested. The TCR originated in a human donor with ulcerative colitis or Crohn's disease, or a healthy co-twin of an affected twin (not recorded which). The sequenced material came from blood. The CDR3 in this case is CSARVVAGIHEQYF.